This is a list of T cell receptor beta chains from one sample in a study of preoperative IRX-2 immunotherapy in early breast cancer. The table came from immunoSEQ multiplex PCR; TCRdb's copy has only in-frame clones and leaves some out. The sample has about 42,000 clones, 70% to 80% seen once. This material consisted of tumor tissue, taken after IRX-2 immunotherapy. The origin of the receptors is a human donor with breast cancer. The CDR3 runs from the conserved cysteine through the conserved F or W. The D gene is left open where the match is weak. Clone size is stated in some rows and not others, as once, few, many or a class when expanded.

j_call,clone_size,v_call,d_call,cdr3_nt,cdr3_aa
TRBJ1-2,-,TRBV6-1,TRBD1,TGTGCCAGCAGTGAAGCCCCGGGACAGGGAGTTTATGGCTACACCTTC,CASSEAPGQGVYGYTF
TRBJ1-5,-,TRBV6-8,TRBD1,TGTGCCAGCAGTGACCGGGGACAGGGTGGTTATCAGCCCCAGCATTTT,CASSDRGQGGYQPQHF
TRBJ1-4,-,TRBV5-1,TRBD1,TGCGCCAGCAGCTCGACAGGGGGGAATGAAAAACTGTTTTTT,CASSSTGGNEKLFF
TRBJ1-1,-,TRBV6-8,-,TGTGCCAGCAGTCCGGGACCGTTGAACACTGAAGCTTTCTTT,CASSPGPLNTEAFF
TRBJ2-7,few,TRBV30,-,TGTGCCTGGAGTGTAAAAGCGGAGCAGTACTTC,CAWSVKAEQYF
TRBJ2-1,-,TRBV29-1,-,TGCAGCGTTGTAGGGTTCTCCTACAATGAGCAGTTCTTC,CSVVGFSYNEQFF
TRBJ2-1,once,TRBV6-8,TRBD2,TGTGCCAGCAGTTACACTTCATACGGGGGGAGCTCCTACAATGAGCAGTTCTTC,CASSYTSYGGSSYNEQFF
TRBJ2-7,-,TRBV19,TRBD2,TGTGCCAGTAGTATAGATCGGGGCGGGGGAAACTACGAGCAGTACTTC,CASSIDRGGGNYEQYF
TRBJ2-1,-,TRBV29-1,-,TGCAGCGTTGTAAGGGGGAGAGGATGGAGAGACAATGAGCAGTTCTTC,CSVVRGRGWRDNEQFF
TRBJ1-2,-,TRBV19,-,TGTGCCAGTAGACTTATAGGGGGTGGCTATGGCTACACCTTC,CASRLIGGGYGYTF
TRBJ1-3,-,TRBV11-1,-,TGTGCCAGCAGCTACCCGACAGGAGGAAACACCATATATTTT,CASSYPTGGNTIYF
TRBJ2-3,-,TRBV7-8,TRBD1,TGTGCCAGCAGCCGGCTCGGACAGGGGACAGATACGCAGTATTTT,CASSRLGQGTDTQYF
TRBJ1-5,-,TRBV6-4,TRBD1,TGTGCCAGCAGTGACGACAGGGGCAATCAGCCCCAGCATTTT,CASSDDRGNQPQHF
TRBJ1-5,-,TRBV19,-,TGTGCCAGTAGTTTCGACAGTCGAAGCAATCAGCCCCAGCATTTT,CASSFDSRSNQPQHF
TRBJ2-3,few,TRBV7-1,-,TGTGCCAGCAGCTTTCTCGAACATGATACGCAGTATTTT,CASSFLEHDTQYF
TRBJ2-1,once,TRBV6-4,TRBD1,TGTGCCAGCAGTTTGGACAGGGACTATGAGCAGTTCTTC,CASSLDRDYEQFF
TRBJ2-3,once,TRBV5-1,-,TGCGCCAGCAGCTTGGCCCCGGTTAGCACAGATACGCAGTATTTT,CASSLAPVSTDTQYF
TRBJ2-7,few,TRBV7-1,-,TGTGCCAGCAGCTTGAAGGGTTGGGCCTACGAGCAGTACTTC,CASSLKGWAYEQYF
TRBJ1-1,-,TRBV15,-,TGTGCCACCAGCAGGGCGCGGCGGGGATCCACTGAAGCTTTCTTT,CATSRARRGSTEAFF
TRBJ1-5,few,TRBV19,-,TGTGCCAGTAGTAGATCGGGCGACCGGCGGGGCAATCAGCCCCAGCATTTT,CASSRSGDRRGNQPQHF
TRBJ2-7,-,TRBV1,-,TGCGCCAGCAGACTGGACCCGATTAGCTCCTACGAGCAGTACTTC,CASRLDPISSYEQYF
TRBJ2-3,-,TRBV19,-,TGTGCCAGTAGTTCGACTAGAGATACGCAGTATTTT,CASSSTRDTQYF
TRBJ2-7,once,TRBV7-2,-,TGTGCCAGCAGCTTATCTGGTCCGGGTTCTTGGGAGCAGTACTTC,CASSLSGPGSWEQYF
TRBJ2-5,-,TRBV6-7,-,TGTGCCAGCAGTTACCTTATGGGAGAGACCCAGTACTTC,CASSYLMGETQYF
TRBJ2-7,-,TRBV1,-,TGCGCCAGCAGCCAAGCCGGGACTCAAGCCTACGAGCAGTACTTC,CASSQAGTQAYEQYF
TRBJ1-2,-,TRBV30,-,TGTGCCTGGGCTTCTCTCACGGGGCCTGGTGGCTACACCTTC,CAWASLTGPGGYTF
TRBJ1-5,-,TRBV18,-,TGTGCCAGCTCATCCGGGGTCAATCAGCCCCAGCATTTT,CASSSGVNQPQHF
TRBJ1-3,-,TRBV29-1,-,TGCAGCGTTGAGGGGTTGGGGGGACGAGGTGGAAACACCATATATTTT,CSVEGLGGRGGNTIYF
TRBJ1-2,-,TRBV6-8,TRBD1,TGTGCCAGCAGTGGACAGGGGGCAGAGGGCTACACCTTC,CASSGQGAEGYTF
TRBJ2-6,-,TRBV18,TRBD1,TGTGTCAGCTCACGCCGCCCGGGACAGGGGCTAGAAGGGGCCAACGTCCTGACTTTC,CVSSRRPGQGLEGANVLTF
TRBJ1-1,few,TRBV7-4,TRBD1,TGTGCCAGCAGCTTTCCGGGACAGGGGGCGCTTAGGGCTTTCTTT,CASSFPGQGALRAFF
TRBJ2-7,-,TRBV5-1,-,TGCGCCAGCAGCCCGGAAGGGACAAGAAACTCCTACGAGCAGTACTTC,CASSPEGTRNSYEQYF
TRBJ2-7,-,TRBV28,-,TGTGCCAGCAGCCCCTCTCCGGCGAGGGCCCAGCAGTACTTC,CASSPSPARAQQYF
TRBJ1-5,-,TRBV12-5,-,TGTGCTAGTGGTTTGGTAGGACTTCCGAATCAGCCCCAGCATTTT,CASGLVGLPNQPQHF
TRBJ1-5,-,TRBV5-1,TRBD1,TGCGCCAGCCATAAACAGGGGACGAATCAGCCCCAGCATTTT,CASHKQGTNQPQHF
TRBJ2-4,-,TRBV28,TRBD2,TGTGCCAGCAGGGCTGGACTAGCGGGGTCCCATCAGTACTTC,CASRAGLAGSHQYF
TRBJ1-2,-,TRBV19,TRBD1,TGTGCCAGTAGTCTGACAGGGCTAGCTAACTATGGCTACACCTTC,CASSLTGLANYGYTF
TRBJ2-3,-,TRBV10-1,-,TGCGCCAGCAGGGGGGACCCAACAGATACGCAGTATTTT,CASRGDPTDTQYF
TRBJ2-7,-,TRBV6-8,TRBD1,TGTGCCAGCAGTCCCAGACAGGGGGGGAACTACGAGCAGTACTTC,CASSPRQGGNYEQYF
TRBJ2-2,once,TRBV5-1,-,TGCGCCAGCAGCTTGAGGGGCCAGTCGAACACCGGGGAGCTGTTTTTT,CASSLRGQSNTGELFF
TRBJ2-2,-,TRBV19,TRBD1,TGTGCCAGTAGTATCCCAGGACAGGGGGTCGGGGAGCTGTTTTTT,CASSIPGQGVGELFF
TRBJ2-5,-,TRBV7-2,TRBD2,TGTGCCAGCAGCTTGAAATTAGCGGGGGGACAAGAGACCCAGTACTTC,CASSLKLAGGQETQYF
TRBJ2-7,-,TRBV5-1,-,TGCGCCAGCAGCTTGGCGGGGTACAACTCCTACGAGCAGTACTTC,CASSLAGYNSYEQYF
TRBJ2-2,-,TRBV6-8,-,TGTGCTGGCCGGGACCTTCCAAAGGGGGAGCTGTTTTTT,CAGRDLPKGELFF
TRBJ1-1,few,TRBV19,-,TGTGCCAGTAGTGCCCATGGGAACAGCCTGGGGGACACTGAAGCTTTCTTT,CASSAHGNSLGDTEAFF
TRBJ2-1,-,TRBV19,TRBD2,TGTGCCAGTAGCAGCGGGACTAGCGGGAGAAGCTACAATGAGCAGTTCTTC,CASSSGTSGRSYNEQFF
TRBJ1-1,-,TRBV15,TRBD1,TGTGCCACCAGCACCGGGACAGGGACCCTCACTGAAGCTTTCTTT,CATSTGTGTLTEAFF
TRBJ2-7,-,TRBV6-7,TRBD2,TGTGCCAGCAGTGAAGCGGTGCTGGGGCTAGCGGGGGGGAGAGAGCAGTACTTC,CASSEAVLGLAGGREQYF
TRBJ2-3,-,TRBV7-1,-,TGTGCCAGCAGCTTATCCGGGGCTGGAGATACGCAGTATTTT,CASSLSGAGDTQYF
TRBJ2-7,-,TRBV11-3,TRBD1,TGTGCCAGCAGCTCGGGACAGCCCTCCTCCGAGCAGTACTTC,CASSSGQPSSEQYF
TRBJ2-3,-,TRBV30,TRBD2,TGTGCCAGCAGCTTTAGCGGGGCCCACACAGATACGCAGTATTTT,CASSFSGAHTDTQYF
TRBJ2-1,few,TRBV12-1,-,TGTGCCAGCAGCTTCCGCGGGGGCTACAATGAGCAGTTCTTC,CASSFRGGYNEQFF
TRBJ1-3,-,TRBV6-8,TRBD1,TGTGCCAGCAGTTACTCGACAGGGGCCGGAAACACCATATATTTT,CASSYSTGAGNTIYF
TRBJ2-3,-,TRBV7-1,TRBD1,TGTGCCAGCAGCTCCGACAGGGCCACAGATACGCAGTATTTT,CASSSDRATDTQYF
TRBJ2-7,-,TRBV6-8,TRBD1,TGTGCCAGCGAAGAGCGACAGGGCGTATACGAGCAGTACTTC,CASEERQGVYEQYF
TRBJ2-1,-,TRBV11-3,-,TGTGCCAGCAGCTTGGAGAGCCACTCCTACAATGAGCAGTTCTTC,CASSLESHSYNEQFF
TRBJ2-5,-,TRBV6-8,-,TGTGCCAGCAGCCCGGACGGATACCAAGAGACCCAGTACTTC,CASSPDGYQETQYF
TRBJ2-1,medium-sized,TRBV11-3,TRBD2,TGTGCCAGCAGGCCCAGCGGGAGGGGCGGGCATGAGCAGTTCTTC,CASRPSGRGGHEQFF
TRBJ2-3,-,TRBV19,TRBD2,TGTGCCAGTAGGACCACTAGCGGGGGCACAGATACGCAGTATTTT,CASRTTSGGTDTQYF